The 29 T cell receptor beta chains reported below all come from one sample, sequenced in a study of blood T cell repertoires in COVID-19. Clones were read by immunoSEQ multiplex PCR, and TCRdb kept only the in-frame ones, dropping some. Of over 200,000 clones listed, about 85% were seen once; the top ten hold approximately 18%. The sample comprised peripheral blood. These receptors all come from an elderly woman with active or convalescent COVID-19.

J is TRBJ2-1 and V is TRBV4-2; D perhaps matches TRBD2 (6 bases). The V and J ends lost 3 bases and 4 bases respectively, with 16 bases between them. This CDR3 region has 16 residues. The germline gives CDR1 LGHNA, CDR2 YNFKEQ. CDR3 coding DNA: TGTGCCAGCAGCCAGGTAGGGAGGCAGGCGTACAATGAGCAGTTCTTC. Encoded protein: CASSQVGRQAYNEQFF.

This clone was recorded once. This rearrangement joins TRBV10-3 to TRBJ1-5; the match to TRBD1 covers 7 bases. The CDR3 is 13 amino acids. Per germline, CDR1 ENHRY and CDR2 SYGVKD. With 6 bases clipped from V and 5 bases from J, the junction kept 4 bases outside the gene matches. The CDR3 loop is CAISRDRDQPQHF. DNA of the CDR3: TGTGCCATCAGCCGGGACAGAGATCAGCCCCAGCATTTT.

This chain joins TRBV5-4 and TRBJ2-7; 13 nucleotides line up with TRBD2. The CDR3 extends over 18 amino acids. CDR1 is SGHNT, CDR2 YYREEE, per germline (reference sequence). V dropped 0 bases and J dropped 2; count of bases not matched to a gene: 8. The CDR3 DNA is TGTGCCAGCAGCTTGGAACTAGCGGGAGGGCGCTTCCCCTACGAGCAGTACTTC. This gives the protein CASSLELAGGRFPYEQYF.

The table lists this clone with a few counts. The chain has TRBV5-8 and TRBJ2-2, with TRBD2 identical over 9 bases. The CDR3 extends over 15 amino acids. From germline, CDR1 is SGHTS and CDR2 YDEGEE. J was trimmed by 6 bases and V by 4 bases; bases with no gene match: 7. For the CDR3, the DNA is TGTGCCAGCAGCCGTCTAGCGGGGTTGGCCGGGGAGCTGTTTTTT. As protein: CASSRLAGLAGELFF.

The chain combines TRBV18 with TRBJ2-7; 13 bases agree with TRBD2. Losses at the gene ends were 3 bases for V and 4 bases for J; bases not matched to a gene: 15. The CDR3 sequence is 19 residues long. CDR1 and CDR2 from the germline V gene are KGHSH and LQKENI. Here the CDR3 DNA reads TGTGCCAGCTCACCCGCCACCGACTTGACTAGCGGGGGGCTATACGAGCAGTACTTC. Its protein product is CASSPATDLTSGGLYEQYF.

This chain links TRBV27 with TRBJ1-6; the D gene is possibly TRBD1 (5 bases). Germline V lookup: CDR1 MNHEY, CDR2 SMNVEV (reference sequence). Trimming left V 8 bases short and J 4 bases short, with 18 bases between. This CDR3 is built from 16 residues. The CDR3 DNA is TGTGCCAGCGGTGACAGTCCGTCGCCTTATAATTCACCCCTCCACTTT. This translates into CASGDSPSPYNSPLHF.

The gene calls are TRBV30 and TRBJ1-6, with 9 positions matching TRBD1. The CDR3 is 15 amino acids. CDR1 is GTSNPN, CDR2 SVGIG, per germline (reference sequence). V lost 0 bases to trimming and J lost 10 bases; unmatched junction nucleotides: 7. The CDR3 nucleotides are TGTGCCTGGAGTGTAACCGACAGGGGGGAATCACCCCTCCACTTT. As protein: CAWSVTDRGESPLHF.

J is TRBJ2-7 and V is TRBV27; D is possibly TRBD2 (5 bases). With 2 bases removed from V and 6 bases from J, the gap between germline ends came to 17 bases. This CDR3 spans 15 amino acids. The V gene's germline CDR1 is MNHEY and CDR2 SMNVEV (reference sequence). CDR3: CASSLDYQVASEQYF. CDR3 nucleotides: TGTGCCAGCAGTTTAGACTATCAGGTGGCAAGCGAGCAGTACTTC.

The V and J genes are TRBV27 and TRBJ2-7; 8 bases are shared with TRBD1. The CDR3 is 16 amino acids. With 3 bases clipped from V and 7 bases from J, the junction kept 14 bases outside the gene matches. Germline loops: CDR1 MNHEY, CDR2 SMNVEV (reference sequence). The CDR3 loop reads CASSFYSPGQAWEQYF. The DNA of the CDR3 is TGTGCCAGCAGTTTTTACTCACCGGGACAGGCCTGGGAGCAGTACTTC.

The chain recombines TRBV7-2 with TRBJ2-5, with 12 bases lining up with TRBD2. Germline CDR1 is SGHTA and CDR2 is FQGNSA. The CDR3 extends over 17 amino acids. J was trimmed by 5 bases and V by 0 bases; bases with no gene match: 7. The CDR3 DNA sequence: TGTGCCAGCAGCTTAGCGAGGACTAGCGGGGTCTGGGAGACCCAGTACTTC. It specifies CASSLARTSGVWETQYF.

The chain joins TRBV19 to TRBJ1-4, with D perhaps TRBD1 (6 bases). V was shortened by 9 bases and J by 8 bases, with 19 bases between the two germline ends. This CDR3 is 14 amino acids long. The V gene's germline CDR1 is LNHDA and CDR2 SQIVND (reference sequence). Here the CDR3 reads CASNYQGPGEKLFF. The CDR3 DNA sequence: TGTGCCAGCAATTATCAGGGGCCCGGGGAAAAACTGTTTTTT.

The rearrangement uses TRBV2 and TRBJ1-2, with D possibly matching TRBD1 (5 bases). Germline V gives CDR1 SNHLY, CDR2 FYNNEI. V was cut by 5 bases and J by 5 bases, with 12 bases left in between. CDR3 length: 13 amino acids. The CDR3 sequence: CASSSGGFYGYTF. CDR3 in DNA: TGTGCCAGCAGTTCGGGGGGATTTTATGGCTACACCTTC.

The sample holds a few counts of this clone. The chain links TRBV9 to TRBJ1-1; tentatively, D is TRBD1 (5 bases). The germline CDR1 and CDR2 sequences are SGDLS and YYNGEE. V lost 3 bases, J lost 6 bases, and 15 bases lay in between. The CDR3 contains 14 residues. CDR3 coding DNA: TGTGCCAGCAGCGCTGGTTGGGGGGAGGCTGAAGCTTTCTTT. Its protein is CASSAGWGEAEAFF.

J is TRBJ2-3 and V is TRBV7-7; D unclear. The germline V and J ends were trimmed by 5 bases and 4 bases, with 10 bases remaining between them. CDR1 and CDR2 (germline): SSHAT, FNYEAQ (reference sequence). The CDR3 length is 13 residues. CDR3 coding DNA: TGTGCCAGCAGCCAAAACTCCCCAGATACGCAGTATTTT. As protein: CASSQNSPDTQYF.

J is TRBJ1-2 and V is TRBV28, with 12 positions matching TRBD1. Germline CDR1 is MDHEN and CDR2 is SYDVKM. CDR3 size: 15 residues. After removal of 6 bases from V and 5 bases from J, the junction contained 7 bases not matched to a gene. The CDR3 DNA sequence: TGTGCCAGCAGGTCATCGGGACAGGGGGCTTATGGCTACACCTTC. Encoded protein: CASRSSGQGAYGYTF.

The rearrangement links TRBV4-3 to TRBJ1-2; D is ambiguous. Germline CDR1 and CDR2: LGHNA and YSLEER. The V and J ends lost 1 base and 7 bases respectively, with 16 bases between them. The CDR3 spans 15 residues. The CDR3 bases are TGCGCCAGCAGCCAAGTTTCTGAGGGAATGGGTGGCTACACCTTC. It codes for CASSQVSEGMGGYTF.

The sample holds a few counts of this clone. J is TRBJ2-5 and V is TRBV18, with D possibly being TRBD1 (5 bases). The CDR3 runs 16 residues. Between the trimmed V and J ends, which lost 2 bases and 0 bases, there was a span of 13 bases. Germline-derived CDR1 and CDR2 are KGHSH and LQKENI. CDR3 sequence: CASSPRPPRDQETQYF. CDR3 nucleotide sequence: TGTGCCAGCTCACCAAGACCCCCCAGGGACCAAGAGACCCAGTACTTC. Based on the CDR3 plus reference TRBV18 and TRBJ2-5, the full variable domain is NAGVMQNPRHLVRRRGQEARLRCSPMKGHSHVYWYRQLPEEGLKFMVYLQKENIIDESGMPKERFSAEFPKEGPSILRIQQVVRGDSAAYFCASSPRPPRDQETQYFGPGTRLLVL.

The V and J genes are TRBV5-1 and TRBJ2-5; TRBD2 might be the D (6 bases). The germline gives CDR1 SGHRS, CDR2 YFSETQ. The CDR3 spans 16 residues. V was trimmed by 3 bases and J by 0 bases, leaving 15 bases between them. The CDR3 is CASSSTGTPNQETQYF. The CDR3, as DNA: TGCGCCAGCAGCTCAACCGGGACTCCCAACCAAGAGACCCAGTACTTC. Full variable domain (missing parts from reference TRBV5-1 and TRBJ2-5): KAGVTQTPRYLIKTRGQQVTLSCSPISGHRSVSWYQQTPGQGLQFLFEYFSETQRNKGNFPGRFSGRQFSNSRSEMNVSTLELGDSALYLCASSSTGTPNQETQYFGPGTRLLVL.

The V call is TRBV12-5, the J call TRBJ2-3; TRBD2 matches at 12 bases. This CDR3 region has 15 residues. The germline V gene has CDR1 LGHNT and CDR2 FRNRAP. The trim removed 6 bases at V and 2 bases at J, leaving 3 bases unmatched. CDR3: CASGGLAGITDTQYF. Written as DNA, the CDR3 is TGTGCTAGTGGCGGACTAGCGGGGATCACAGATACGCAGTATTTT.

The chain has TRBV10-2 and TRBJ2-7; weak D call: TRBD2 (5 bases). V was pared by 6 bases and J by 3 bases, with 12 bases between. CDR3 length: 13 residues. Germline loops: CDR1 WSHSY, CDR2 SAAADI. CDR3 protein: CASRREQFYEQYF. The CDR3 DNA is TGCGCCAGCAGACGGGAACAGTTCTACGAGCAGTACTTC.

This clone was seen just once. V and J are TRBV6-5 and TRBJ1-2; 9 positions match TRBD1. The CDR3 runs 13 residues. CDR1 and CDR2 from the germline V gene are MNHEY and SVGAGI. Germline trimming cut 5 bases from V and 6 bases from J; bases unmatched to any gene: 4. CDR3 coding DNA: TGTGCCAGCAGTAGGGGACAGGGTGATGGCTACACCTTC. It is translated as CASSRGQGDGYTF.

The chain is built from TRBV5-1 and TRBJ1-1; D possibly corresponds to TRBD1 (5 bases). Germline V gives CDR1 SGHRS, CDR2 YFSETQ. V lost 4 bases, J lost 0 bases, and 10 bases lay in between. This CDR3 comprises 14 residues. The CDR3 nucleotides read TGCGCCAGCAGCCCACAGGCACTGAACACTGAAGCTTTCTTT. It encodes CASSPQALNTEAFF.

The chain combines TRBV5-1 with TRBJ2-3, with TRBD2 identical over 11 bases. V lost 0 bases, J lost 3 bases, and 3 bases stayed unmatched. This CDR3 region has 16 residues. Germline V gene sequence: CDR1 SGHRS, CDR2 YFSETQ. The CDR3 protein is CASSLVLAGGTDTQYF. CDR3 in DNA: TGCGCCAGCAGCTTGGTCCTAGCGGGGGGTACAGATACGCAGTATTTT.

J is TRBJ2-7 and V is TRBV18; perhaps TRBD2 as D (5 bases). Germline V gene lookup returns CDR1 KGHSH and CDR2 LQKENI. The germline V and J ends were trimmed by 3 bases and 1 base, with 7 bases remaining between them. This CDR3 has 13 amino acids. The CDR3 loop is CASSPGLSYEQYF. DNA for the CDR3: TGTGCCAGCTCACCCGGACTGTCCTACGAGCAGTACTTC.

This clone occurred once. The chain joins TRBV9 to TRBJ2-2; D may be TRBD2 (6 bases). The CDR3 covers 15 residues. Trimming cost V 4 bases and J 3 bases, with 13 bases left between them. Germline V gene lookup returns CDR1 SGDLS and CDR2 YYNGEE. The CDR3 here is CASSPFLADTGELFF. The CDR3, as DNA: TGTGCCAGCAGCCCTTTTTTAGCGGACACCGGGGAGCTGTTTTTT.

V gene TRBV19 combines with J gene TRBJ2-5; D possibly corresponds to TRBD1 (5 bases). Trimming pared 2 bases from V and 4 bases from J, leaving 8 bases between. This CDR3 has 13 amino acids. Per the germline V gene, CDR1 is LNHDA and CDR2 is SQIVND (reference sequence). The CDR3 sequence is CASSIQGTETQYF. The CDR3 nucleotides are TGTGCCAGTAGTATACAGGGCACAGAGACCCAGTACTTC.

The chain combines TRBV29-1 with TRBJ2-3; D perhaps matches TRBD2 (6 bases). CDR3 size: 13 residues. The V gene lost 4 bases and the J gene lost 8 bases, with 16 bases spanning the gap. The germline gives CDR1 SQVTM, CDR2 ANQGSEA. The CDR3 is CSVAWDRRATQYF. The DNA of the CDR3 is TGCAGCGTTGCGTGGGACCGGAGGGCTACGCAGTATTTT.

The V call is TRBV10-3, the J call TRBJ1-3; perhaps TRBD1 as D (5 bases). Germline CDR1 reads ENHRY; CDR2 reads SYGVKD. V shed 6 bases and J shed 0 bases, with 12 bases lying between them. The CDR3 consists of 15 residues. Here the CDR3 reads CAISNGAVSGNTIYF. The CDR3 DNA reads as TGTGCCATCAGCAATGGGGCAGTCTCTGGAAACACCATATATTTT.

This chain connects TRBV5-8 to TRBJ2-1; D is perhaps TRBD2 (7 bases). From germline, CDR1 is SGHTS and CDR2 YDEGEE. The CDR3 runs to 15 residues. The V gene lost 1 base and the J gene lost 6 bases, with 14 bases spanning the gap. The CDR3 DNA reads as TGTGCCAGCAGCTTGTTCGGGGGGCGGGTCAATGAGCAGTTCTTC. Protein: CASSLFGGRVNEQFF.